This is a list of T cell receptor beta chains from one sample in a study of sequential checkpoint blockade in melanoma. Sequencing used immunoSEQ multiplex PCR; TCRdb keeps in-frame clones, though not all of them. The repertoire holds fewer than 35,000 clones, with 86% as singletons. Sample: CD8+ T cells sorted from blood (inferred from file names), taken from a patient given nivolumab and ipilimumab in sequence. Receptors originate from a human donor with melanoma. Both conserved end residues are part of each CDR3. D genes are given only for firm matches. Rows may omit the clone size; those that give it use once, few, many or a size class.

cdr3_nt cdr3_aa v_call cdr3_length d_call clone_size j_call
TGTGCCAGTTACGGGACTAGCGGGAGCTATGAGCAGTTCTTC CASYGTSGSYEQFF TRBV19 14 TRBD2 - TRBJ2-1
TGCGCCAGCAGCTTGACTAGCGGGACTTACAATGAGCAGTTCTTC CASSLTSGTYNEQFF TRBV5-1 15 TRBD2 - TRBJ2-1
TGCGCCAGCAGCCACTACCCCGGGACAGACTACAATGAGCAGTTCTTC CASSHYPGTDYNEQFF TRBV4-3 16 TRBD1 - TRBJ2-1
TGTGCCAGCAGTTTATGGGGGACAGGGGGCGAGCAGTACTTC CASSLWGTGGEQYF TRBV27 14 TRBD1 - TRBJ2-7
TGTGCCAGCAGCCCTGTAAGCACAGATACGCAGTATTTT CASSPVSTDTQYF TRBV25-1 13 - - TRBJ2-3
TGTGCCAGCAGGACAGGCTATAATCAGCCCCAGCATTTT CASRTGYNQPQHF TRBV27 13 - - TRBJ1-5
TGTGCCAGCAGTTTACCGACAGCGCAGAACACCGGGGAGCTGTTTTTT CASSLPTAQNTGELFF TRBV28 16 - - TRBJ2-2
TGTGCCAGCAGCCAAGCCAGTTTAAGGAACACTGAAGCTTTCTTT CASSQASLRNTEAFF TRBV4-2 15 - - TRBJ1-1
TGTGCCAGCAGTGACTCGGCGGAAGCCAATGAGCAGTTCTTC CASSDSAEANEQFF TRBV9 14 - few TRBJ2-1
TGTGCCAGCAGCGATGACCGGGACAGACCTGCTAACTATGGCTACACCTTC CASSDDRDRPANYGYTF TRBV9 17 TRBD1 - TRBJ1-2
TGTGCCAGCAGCTGGACAGGGAACGAGCAGTACTTC CASSWTGNEQYF TRBV7-9 12 TRBD1 - TRBJ2-7
TGCGCCAGCAGCCCGGGGGGTAGCGGGGGTATTTCCTACAATGAGCAGTTCTTC CASSPGGSGGISYNEQFF TRBV4-3 18 TRBD2 - TRBJ2-1
TGTGCCAGCAGCCCCAGACTAGCTGGTGAGCAGTTCTTC CASSPRLAGEQFF TRBV7-2 13 TRBD2 - TRBJ2-1
TGTGCCTGGATTCTTCCGGGGTACTTC CAWILPGYF TRBV30 9 - few TRBJ2-5
TGTGCCAGCAGTTCCTATCGACTAGTAAATTCACCCCTCCACTTT CASSSYRLVNSPLHF TRBV27 15 - - TRBJ1-6
TGTGCCACCAGCAGATCGGGGATTTCTCATTACGAGCAGTACTTC CATSRSGISHYEQYF TRBV15 15 - - TRBJ2-7
TGTGCCAGCAGCTTAACACCGGGACTAGCGGGTGGGGAGCTGTTTTTT CASSLTPGLAGGELFF TRBV5-4 16 TRBD2 - TRBJ2-2
TGTGCCAGCAGTCATCAGTCGGGAACGGAGCAGTACTTC CASSHQSGTEQYF TRBV27 13 - - TRBJ2-7
TGTGCCAGCAGCCTGACAGGGGCAGAGACCCAGTACTTC CASSLTGAETQYF TRBV7-8 13 TRBD1 few TRBJ2-5
TGTGCCAGCAGCCTCGTGTGGGGGGCAGGGGGCGTGACCCAGTACTTC CASSLVWGAGGVTQYF TRBV7-9 16 TRBD1 - TRBJ2-5
TGTGCCAGCAGCTTAGTCGGGGGGATGGATGAGCAGTTCTTC CASSLVGGMDEQFF TRBV7-6 14 TRBD2 once TRBJ2-1
TGTGCCAGGATTGGGGCTAGCGGGAGGGCCTACAATGAGCAGTTCTTC CARIGASGRAYNEQFF TRBV25-1 16 TRBD2 - TRBJ2-1
TGTGCCAGCAGCTTAGCGAGACCGGGACAGGGGAGGAACGAGCAGTACTTC CASSLARPGQGRNEQYF TRBV7-9 17 TRBD1 - TRBJ2-7
TGTGCCAGTAGTACACATCAGGGGAAAAATAGCAATCAGCCCCAGCATTTT CASSTHQGKNSNQPQHF TRBV19 17 - once TRBJ1-5
TGTGCCAGCAGACCCACAGGGGGCATTCATACCGAGCAGTACTTC CASRPTGGIHTEQYF TRBV7-9 15 TRBD1 - TRBJ2-7
TGCGCCAGCGAGGGGACAGACACAGATACGCAGTATTTT CASEGTDTDTQYF TRBV10-2 13 TRBD1 - TRBJ2-3
TGTGCCAGCAGCGTGATGTTTGCGGGACAGGGGGCTGAAGAGACCCAGTACTTC CASSVMFAGQGAEETQYF TRBV14 18 TRBD1 - TRBJ2-5
TGCGCCAGCAGCTTCGGGGGGAACTACGAGCAGTACTTC CASSFGGNYEQYF TRBV5-1 13 TRBD2 - TRBJ2-7
TGTGCCAGCAGTTTATGGCGGGAGAGGTCAGATACGCAGTATTTT CASSLWRERSDTQYF TRBV27 15 TRBD2 - TRBJ2-3
TGCGCCAGCAGCCAAGAATCTCTGAGCAGGGGGCTCTACTCCTACAATGAGCAGTTCTTC CASSQESLSRGLYSYNEQFF TRBV4-1 20 TRBD1 - TRBJ2-1
TGCGCCAGCAGCCTGGGACGGGGGGCGCGGTACGAGCAGTACTTC CASSLGRGARYEQYF TRBV5-1 15 - - TRBJ2-7
TGTGCCAGCAGTCCACTTTATTCAGGGTCTGGAAACACCATATATTTT CASSPLYSGSGNTIYF TRBV28 16 - - TRBJ1-3
TGCGCCAGCAGCCAAGACCAGAGACAGGGGTGGGACACCGGGGAGCTGTTTTTT CASSQDQRQGWDTGELFF TRBV4-3 18 TRBD1 - TRBJ2-2
TGTGCCAGCAGCAAAGAAGGGACATCCACCTACGAGCAGTACTTC CASSKEGTSTYEQYF TRBV21-1 15 - - TRBJ2-7
TGTGCCAGCAGCCCAGGTGACGCGAGCACTGAAGCTTTCTTT CASSPGDASTEAFF TRBV5-6 14 - once TRBJ1-1
TGTGCCAGCAGCTCCCCTGGGGGGGGAGGCTCCTACGAGCAGTACTTC CASSSPGGGGSYEQYF TRBV7-6 16 TRBD2 few TRBJ2-7
TGTGCCAGCAGTCGACAGGACAGGGGGTGGGATGAGCAGTTCTTC CASSRQDRGWDEQFF TRBV27 15 TRBD1 - TRBJ2-1
TGTGCCTGGACCTGGGGCAGGGGCCCTAACTATGGCTACACCTTC CAWTWGRGPNYGYTF TRBV30 15 - medium-sized TRBJ1-2
TGTGCCAGCAGCCTACTTCAGGGTATTAGCACTGAAGCTTTCTTT CASSLLQGISTEAFF TRBV7-2 15 - - TRBJ1-1
TGCGCCAGCAGTGGGGACTCGCAGAATGAGCAGTTCTTC CASSGDSQNEQFF TRBV10-1 13 - - TRBJ2-1
TGCGCCAGCAGCCCTTTAGTCGTACAGGGGAACACTGAAGCTTTCTTT CASSPLVVQGNTEAFF TRBV4-3 16 - - TRBJ1-1
TGTGCCAGCAGCGGCACAGTTAGCAATCAGCCCCAGCATTTT CASSGTVSNQPQHF TRBV7-9 14 - - TRBJ1-5
TGTGCCAGCAGTGGTCGGTTGGTGCCGGGACAGCGAAGCTACGAGCAGTACTTC CASSGRLVPGQRSYEQYF TRBV27 18 TRBD1 once TRBJ2-7
TGTGCCAGCAGCTTACAGGGGGGTAGCAATCAGCCCCAGCATTTT CASSLQGGSNQPQHF TRBV7-9 15 TRBD1 - TRBJ1-5
TGTGCCAGCAGCTTATTAGCGGTTAGCACAGATACGCAGTATTTT CASSLLAVSTDTQYF TRBV11-2 15 - - TRBJ2-3
TGTGCCTGGAGTTCGCGGGAGAGGAATGAGCAGTTCTTC CAWSSRERNEQFF TRBV30 13 TRBD2 few TRBJ2-1
TGTGCCAGCAGACCTGGAGACGCAAAGGAAGAGACCCAGTACTTC CASRPGDAKEETQYF TRBV6-6 15 - - TRBJ2-5
TGCAGCGTCGGGGTTAGGGATGAGCAGTTCTTC CSVGVRDEQFF TRBV29-1 11 - - TRBJ2-1
TGTGCCAGCAGGGGGAGGGGCCTCCCGCCCTACGAGCAGTACTTC CASRGRGLPPYEQYF TRBV28 15 TRBD2 - TRBJ2-7
TGTGCCAGCAGTGACTCGGCGGAAGCCAATGAGCAGTTCTTC CASSDSAEANEQFF TRBV6-5 14 - few TRBJ2-1
TGTGCCAGCAGTGAAGGACTAGCGGTGTCCTACGAGCAGTACTTC CASSEGLAVSYEQYF TRBV6-1 15 TRBD2 - TRBJ2-7
TGTGCCATCAGTGAGGGCGGGGGCCTTGATGAGCAGTTCTTC CAISEGGGLDEQFF TRBV10-3 14 - - TRBJ2-1
TGCAGCGTTCTCATTCGGGAGGGGGAGACCCAGTACTTC CSVLIREGETQYF TRBV29-1 13 TRBD2 - TRBJ2-5
TGTGCCAGCAGTTCCCCTAACGAGGGGACATTGGACGAGCAGTACTTC CASSSPNEGTLDEQYF TRBV28 16 - - TRBJ2-7
TGTGCCAGCAGCGGTCCGGGACAGGGAAAAACTGAAGCTTTCTTT CASSGPGQGKTEAFF TRBV5-5 15 TRBD1 - TRBJ1-1